This entry is about one T cell receptor beta chain. This clone's antigen is unknown. The sample holds no much larger clone one base away, and base qualities are not on file. V and J lose 10 bases and 11 bases, and a span of 23 bases separates them. The CDR3 holds 13 amino acids from the cysteine to the phenylalanine. The only DNA kept is the CDR3, 39 bases in frame from the first base. This specimen comes from a study of T cells in Graves' hyperthyroidism and ophthalmopathy (dated by TCRdb to between 2017 and 2020). Looking at the study overall: To identify TCR V-J signatures that set the groups apart, the researchers used a discovery cohort of approximately 98 patients, made up of about 44 with Graves' ophthalmopathy and some 58 with stable Graves' hyperthyroidism. Whether ophthalmopathy could be predicted prospectively was tested in an independent validation cohort made up of under 20 hyperthyroidism patients plus 17 patients who later progressed to ophthalmopathy. For training and testing, the roughly 100 patients in the discovery cohort were randomly divided in a 7:3 ratio. In addition, the study compared T-cell repertoires in thyroid tissue and in blood from roughly 6 Graves' hyperthyroidism patients. Following sampling, methimazole starting at 30 mg daily was given to hyperthyroidism patients, and high-dose intravenous methylprednisolone was given to ophthalmopathy patients. According to the paper, TCR Vbeta CDR3 sequencing was carried out on about 140 peripheral blood samples, which came from fewer than 50 ophthalmopathy, roughly 75 hyperthyroidism and about 17 progressor patients. Broad study findings and their caveats: Most expanded thyroid clonotypes (frequency above 0.001) were also found in blood, which suggests that blood repertoires may mirror thyroid immune responses. No statistical method was used to fix the sample size in advance, and group allocation was not hidden from the investigators. In cross-validation, a model built on a 13 V-J signature told ophthalmopathy apart from stable hyperthyroidism with approximately 90% sensitivity and 81% to 82% specificity, and in testing the same model reached 80%/75%. In validation, progression to ophthalmopathy was predicted by the model with 70.59% sensitivity and under 85% specificity, a median of 6.5 months before onset.

Amplification of TCR beta CDR3 regions was carried out from RNA transcripts. A first-round RT-PCR of the TCR CDR3 used the HTBI primer set with the Qiagen OneStep RT-PCR kit. Libraries were constructed in a second round of multiplex PCR, after which size selection and purification were performed. The libraries were sequenced on an Illumina HiSeq2000 using paired-end 100 bp reads. As for how the authors treated the data: SOAPnuke was used to process the raw data, with reads discarded if the reads contained adapters or uncalled bases, had a mean Phred below 15, or lacked an exact constant-primer or identifier match. COPE v1.2.5 was used to merge high-quality paired reads, and clonotypes were defined as unique nucleotide sequences. MiTCR v1.1 was used to align the clonotypes against IMGT TRBV, TRBD and TRBJ reference segments. Only V-J combinations with frequency above 0.0001, covering roughly 99% of repertoires, were analysed. A TCS score was defined as the ratio of F50 (clonal expansion) to E x V (chaos), with BLOSUM62-based TCRdist applied between CDR3 peptides within each V-J. Welch's t-statistics and random forest reduced 514 V-J features to fewer than 15, which were used in a naive Bayes classifier (R e1071). Thyroid-blood repertoire similarity was quantified with the Morisita-Horn index. TCRdb reanalyzed the raw reads on its own, using fastp at Q25 for trimming and MiXCR for clone calling, and kept in-frame beta chains. Each CDR3 protein appears once, grouped with its most common genes and DNA. These V and J calls originate from TCRdb's pipeline instead of the authors' own analysis. A total of fewer than 650,000 distinct CDR3 sequences appear in this sample, 46% of them only once. The top ten clonotypes cover about two fifths of the sample.

The study excluded patients with uncontrolled infections, other autoimmune diseases, pregnancy or lactation. Clinical symptoms, serum thyroxine and TRAb, thyroid ultrasound, and orbital computed tomography formed the basis for the diagnoses. Total RNA was extracted using Trizol reagent, and RNA quality was assessed on an Agilent 2100 Bioanalyzer. This sequence originates from an adult woman with Graves' disease, either hyperthyroidism or ophthalmopathy (not recorded which). The sequenced material came from peripheral blood or thyroid tissue (not recorded which). Rearrangement joined TRBV12-3 or TRBV12-4 to TRBJ1-1, with the D segment identity uncertain. This receptor carries the CDR3 CATFPRGRRDAFF. The sequenced DNA: TGTGCCACCTTCCCGCGAGGGCGCCGGGATGCTTTCTTT.